The TCR beta chain described here comes from a study of blood T cell repertoires in COVID-19. Study-wide background: COVID-19 samples from acute and convalescent phases originated in the United States, Italy and Spain. In each case, the material was cDNA or gDNA derived from T cells, B-cell-depleted T cells, or PBMCs.

Authors' data handling: The assay estimated nucleated cells by amplifying reference gene primers. Repertoires were generated with immunoSEQ multiplex PCR, while TCRdb's copy carries only in-frame clones and drops some. That table gives V, J and clone size, and the DNA gave D and trimming. This table holds over 85,000 clones, 84% found once. Trimming removed 2 bases at V and 8 bases at J, with 16 bases between. This CDR3 has 15 amino acids. Germline assignment: CDR1 SGHVS and CDR2 FNYEAQ. The sequenced sample was peripheral blood. The V gene is TRBV7-6, the J gene TRBJ2-1, with a tentative D call TRBD1 (6 bases). The clonotype was recovered from a man aged 60 to 69 with acute or convalescent COVID-19. The CDR3, as DNA: TGTGCCAGCAGCTTACGCAGGGGAAATAGGGATGAGCAGTTCTTC. Its protein product is CASSLRRGNRDEQFF.